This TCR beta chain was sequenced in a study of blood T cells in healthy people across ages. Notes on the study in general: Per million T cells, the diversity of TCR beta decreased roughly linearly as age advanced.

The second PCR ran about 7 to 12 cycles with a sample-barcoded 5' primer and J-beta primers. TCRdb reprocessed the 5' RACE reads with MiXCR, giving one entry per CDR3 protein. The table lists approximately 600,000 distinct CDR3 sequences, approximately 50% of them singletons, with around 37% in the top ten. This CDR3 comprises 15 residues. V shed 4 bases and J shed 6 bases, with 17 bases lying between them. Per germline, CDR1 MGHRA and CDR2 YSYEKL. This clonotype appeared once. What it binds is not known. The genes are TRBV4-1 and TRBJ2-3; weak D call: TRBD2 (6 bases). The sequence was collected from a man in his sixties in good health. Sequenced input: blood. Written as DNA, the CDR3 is TGCGCCAGCAGCCCTGCTAGGGACTTAAGGGATACGCAGTATTTT. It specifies CASSPARDLRDTQYF.